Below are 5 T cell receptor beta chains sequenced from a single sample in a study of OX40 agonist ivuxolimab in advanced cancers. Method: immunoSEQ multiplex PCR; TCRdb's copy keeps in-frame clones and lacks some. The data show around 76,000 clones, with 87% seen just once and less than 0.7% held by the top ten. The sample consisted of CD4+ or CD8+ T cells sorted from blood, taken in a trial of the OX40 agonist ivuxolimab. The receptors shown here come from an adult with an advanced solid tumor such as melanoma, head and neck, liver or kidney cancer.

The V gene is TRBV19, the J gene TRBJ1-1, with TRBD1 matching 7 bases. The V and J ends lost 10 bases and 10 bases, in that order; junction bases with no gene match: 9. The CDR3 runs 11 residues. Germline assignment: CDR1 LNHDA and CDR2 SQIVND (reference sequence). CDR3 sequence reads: CATHNRGTAFF. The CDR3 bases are TGTGCCACCCATAACAGGGGTACAGCTTTCTTT. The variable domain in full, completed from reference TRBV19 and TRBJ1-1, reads DGGITQSPKYLFRKEGQNVTLSCEQNLNHDAMYWYRQDPGQGLRLIYYSQIVNDFQKGDIAEGYSVSREKKESFPLTVTSAQKNPTAFYLCATHNRGTAFFGQGTRLTVV.

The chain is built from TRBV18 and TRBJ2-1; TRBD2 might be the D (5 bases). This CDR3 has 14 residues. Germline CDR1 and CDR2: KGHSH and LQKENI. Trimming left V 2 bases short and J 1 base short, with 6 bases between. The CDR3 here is CASSPGGSYNEQFF. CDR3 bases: TGTGCCAGCTCACCAGGAGGTTCCTACAATGAGCAGTTCTTC.

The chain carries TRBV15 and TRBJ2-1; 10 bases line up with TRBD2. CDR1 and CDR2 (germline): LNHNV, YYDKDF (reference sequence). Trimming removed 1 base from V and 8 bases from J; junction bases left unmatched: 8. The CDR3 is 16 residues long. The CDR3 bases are TGTGCCACCAGCAGAGTTAGGCTAGCGGGAGTTCATGAGCAGTTCTTC. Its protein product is CATSRVRLAGVHEQFF.

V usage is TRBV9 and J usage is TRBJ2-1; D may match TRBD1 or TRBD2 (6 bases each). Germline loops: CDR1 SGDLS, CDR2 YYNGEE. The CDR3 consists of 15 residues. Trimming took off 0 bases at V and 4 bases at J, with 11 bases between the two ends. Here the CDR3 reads CASSVAGGGYNEQFF. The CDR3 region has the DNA TGTGCCAGCAGCGTAGCCGGAGGGGGATACAATGAGCAGTTCTTC.

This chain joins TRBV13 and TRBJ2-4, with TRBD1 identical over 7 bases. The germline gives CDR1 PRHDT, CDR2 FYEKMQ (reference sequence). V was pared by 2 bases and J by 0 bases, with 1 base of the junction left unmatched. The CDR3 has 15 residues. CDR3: CASSLNRGAKNIQYF. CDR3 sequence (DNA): TGTGCCAGCAGCTTAAACAGGGGAGCCAAAAACATTCAGTACTTC.